The 5 T cell receptor beta chains below come from one sample, sequenced in a study of long-term antiretroviral therapy in people with HIV. Run at survey level, the immunoSEQ assay was version v3.0. The repertoire was sequenced with immunoSEQ multiplex PCR; TCRdb's copy has only in-frame clones and lacks some. Among 11,000 to 15,000 clones listed, 70% to 85% were seen once. The starting material was unsorted PBMCs, obtained 1.8 years before starting antiretroviral therapy. The receptor source for this set is a woman between 40 and 50 years old with HIV.

V is TRBV7-9 and J is TRBJ1-1; D ambiguous. This CDR3 comprises 14 residues. Per the germline V gene, CDR1 is SEHNR and CDR2 is FQNEAQ (reference sequence). Between the trimmed V and J ends, which lost 5 bases and 3 bases, there was a span of 13 bases. The chain's CDR3 is CASSPDGFDTEAFF. The CDR3 nucleotides read TGTGCCAGCAGCCCAGATGGGTTTGACACTGAAGCTTTCTTT.

The chain combines TRBV7-8 with TRBJ1-3; D remains unclear. Trimming took off 4 bases at V and 0 bases at J, with 13 bases between the two ends. Germline V lookup: CDR1 SGHVS, CDR2 FQNEAQ. The CDR3 runs to 16 residues. The CDR3 loop reads CASSSLRSRSGNTIYF. Here the CDR3 DNA reads TGTGCCAGCAGCTCACTTCGGAGTCGCTCTGGAAACACCATATATTTT.

The chain has TRBV4-3 and TRBJ2-7, with TRBD1 identical over 8 bases. Germline V gene data show CDR1 as LGHNA and CDR2 as YSLEER. CDR3 length equals 17 residues. The trim removed 9 bases at V and 5 bases at J, leaving 21 bases unmatched. CDR3 nucleotides: TGCGCCAGGCAGGGGGCCCTACGAGGCCCTGGGGCCAACGAGCAGTACTTC. Translating gives CARQGALRGPGANEQYF.

This rearrangement joins TRBV6-1 to TRBJ1-5; 9 positions match TRBD1. Trimming took 7 bases from V and 7 from J; bases not matched to a gene: 11. Germline-derived CDR1 and CDR2 are MNHNS and SASEGT. The CDR3 length is 15 residues. CDR3 sequence: CASTLFRDREQPQHF. The CDR3 nucleotides read TGTGCCAGCACCTTATTCCGGGACAGGGAACAGCCCCAGCATTTT.

The chain joins TRBV7-8 to TRBJ1-2; 8 bases are a match to TRBD1. V gave up 2 bases and J gave up 6 bases; unmatched junction bases: 5. The CDR3 is made up of 14 amino acids. In germline, CDR1 is SGHVS, CDR2 FQNEAQ. The CDR3 region has the DNA TGTGCCAGCAGCTTACTGGACAGGGCGGATGGCTACACCTTC. This encodes CASSLLDRADGYTF.